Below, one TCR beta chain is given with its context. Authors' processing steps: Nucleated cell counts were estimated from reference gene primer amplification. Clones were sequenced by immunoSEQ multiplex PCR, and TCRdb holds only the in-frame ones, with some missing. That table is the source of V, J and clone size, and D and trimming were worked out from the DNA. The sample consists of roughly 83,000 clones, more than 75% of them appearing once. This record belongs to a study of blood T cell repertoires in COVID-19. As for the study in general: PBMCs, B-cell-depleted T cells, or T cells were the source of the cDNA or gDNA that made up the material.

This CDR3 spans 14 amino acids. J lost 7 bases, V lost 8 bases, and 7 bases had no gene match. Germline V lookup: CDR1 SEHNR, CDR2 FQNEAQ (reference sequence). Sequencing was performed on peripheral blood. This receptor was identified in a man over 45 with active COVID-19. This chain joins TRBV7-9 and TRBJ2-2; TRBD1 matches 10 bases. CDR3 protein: CASRGTGVGGELFF. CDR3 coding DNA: TGTGCCAGCCGGGGGACAGGGGTCGGCGGGGAGCTGTTTTTT.